The sequence of this TCR beta chain was determined in a study of blood T cell repertoires in COVID-19. Study at large: Sources were T cells, B-cell-depleted T cells, or PBMCs; the material itself was cDNA or gDNA.

Data came from immunoSEQ multiplex PCR; TCRdb stores just in-frame clones and leaves some out. This sample has roughly 170,000 clones, with roughly 81% found just once. The CDR3 length is 18 residues. The receptor comes from a man in his forties who had recovered from COVID-19. The genes are TRBV21-1 and TRBJ2-7; the table's D call TRBD1 went unverified against the DNA. TRBV21-1 is a pseudogene. Sequenced material: peripheral blood. Written as DNA, the CDR3 is TGTGCCAGCAGCCCCCGCACGAGGGAGACAGGGCCAGGCTACGAGCAGTACTTC. Translation gives CASSPRTRETGPGYEQYF.